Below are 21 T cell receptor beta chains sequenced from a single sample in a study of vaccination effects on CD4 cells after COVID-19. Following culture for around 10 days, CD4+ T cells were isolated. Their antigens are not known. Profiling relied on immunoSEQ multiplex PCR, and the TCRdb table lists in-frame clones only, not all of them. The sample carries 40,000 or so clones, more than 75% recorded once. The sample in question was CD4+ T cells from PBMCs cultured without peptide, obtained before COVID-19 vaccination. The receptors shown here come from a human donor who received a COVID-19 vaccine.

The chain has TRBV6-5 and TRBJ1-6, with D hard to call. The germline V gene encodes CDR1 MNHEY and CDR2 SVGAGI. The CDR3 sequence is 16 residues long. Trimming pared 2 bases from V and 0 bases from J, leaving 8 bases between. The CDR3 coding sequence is TGTGCCAGCAGTTACGATTCAGGCTCCTATAATTCACCCCTCCACTTT. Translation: CASSYDSGSYNSPLHF.

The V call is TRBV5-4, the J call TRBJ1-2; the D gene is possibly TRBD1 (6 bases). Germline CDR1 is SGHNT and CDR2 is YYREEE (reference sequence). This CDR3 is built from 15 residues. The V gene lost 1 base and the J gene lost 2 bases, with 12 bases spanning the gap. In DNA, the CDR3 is TGTGCCAGCAGCTTGCCCCTTACAGGGAACTATGGCTACACCTTC. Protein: CASSLPLTGNYGYTF.

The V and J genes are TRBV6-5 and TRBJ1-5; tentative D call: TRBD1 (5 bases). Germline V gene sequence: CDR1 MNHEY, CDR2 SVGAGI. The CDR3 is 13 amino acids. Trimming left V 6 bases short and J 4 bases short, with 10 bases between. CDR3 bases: TGTGCCAGCAGACCCGACAGAAATCAGCCCCAGCATTTT. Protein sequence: CASRPDRNQPQHF.

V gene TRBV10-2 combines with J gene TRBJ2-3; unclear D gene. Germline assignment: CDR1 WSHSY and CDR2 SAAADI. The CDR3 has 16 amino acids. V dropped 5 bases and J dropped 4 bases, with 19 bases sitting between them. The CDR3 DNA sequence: TGCGCCAGCAGTAAGCCTTTCGGAGCTCCCTCAGATACGCAGTATTTT. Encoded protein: CASSKPFGAPSDTQYF.

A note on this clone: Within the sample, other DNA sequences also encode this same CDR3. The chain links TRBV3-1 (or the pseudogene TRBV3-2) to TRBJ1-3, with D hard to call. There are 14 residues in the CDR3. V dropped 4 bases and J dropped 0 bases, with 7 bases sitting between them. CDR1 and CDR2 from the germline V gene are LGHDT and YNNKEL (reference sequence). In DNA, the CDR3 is TGTGCCAGCAGCCTCGGCACCTCTGGAAACACCATATATTTT. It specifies CASSLGTSGNTIYF.

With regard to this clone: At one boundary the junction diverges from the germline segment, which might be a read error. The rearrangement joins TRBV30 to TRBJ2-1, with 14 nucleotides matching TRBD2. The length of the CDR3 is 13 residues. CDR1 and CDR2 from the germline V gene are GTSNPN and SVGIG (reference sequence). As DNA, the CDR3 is TGTGCCTGGGGGACTAGCGGGGGTAATGAGCCGTTCTTC. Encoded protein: CAWGTSGGNEPFF.

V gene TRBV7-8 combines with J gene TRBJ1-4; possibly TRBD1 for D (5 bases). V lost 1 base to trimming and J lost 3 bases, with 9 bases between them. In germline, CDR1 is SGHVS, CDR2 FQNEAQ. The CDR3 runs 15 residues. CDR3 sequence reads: CASSLVRQSNEKLFF. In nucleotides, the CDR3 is TGTGCCAGCAGCTTAGTTAGACAGTCTAATGAAAAACTGTTTTTT.

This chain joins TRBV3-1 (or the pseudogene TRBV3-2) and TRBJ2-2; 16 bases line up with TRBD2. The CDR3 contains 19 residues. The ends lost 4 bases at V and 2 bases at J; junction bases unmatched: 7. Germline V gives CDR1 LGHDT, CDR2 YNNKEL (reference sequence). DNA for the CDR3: TGTGCCAGCAGCCCCTCCGGGACTAGCGGGGGGGCTAACACCGGGGAGCTGTTTTTT. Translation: CASSPSGTSGGANTGELFF.

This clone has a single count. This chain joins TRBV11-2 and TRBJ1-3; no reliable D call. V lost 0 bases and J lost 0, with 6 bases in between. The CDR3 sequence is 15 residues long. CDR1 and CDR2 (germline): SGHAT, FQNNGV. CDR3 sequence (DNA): TGTGCCAGCAGCTTAGACCCCAGCTCTGGAAACACCATATATTTT. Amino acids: CASSLDPSSGNTIYF.

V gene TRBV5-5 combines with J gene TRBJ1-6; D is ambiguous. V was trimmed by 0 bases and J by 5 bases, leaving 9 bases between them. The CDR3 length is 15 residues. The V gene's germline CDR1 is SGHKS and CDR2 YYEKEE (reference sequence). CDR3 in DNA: TGTGCCAGCAGCTTGGAGGTACCCAATAATTCACCCCTCCACTTT. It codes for CASSLEVPNNSPLHF.

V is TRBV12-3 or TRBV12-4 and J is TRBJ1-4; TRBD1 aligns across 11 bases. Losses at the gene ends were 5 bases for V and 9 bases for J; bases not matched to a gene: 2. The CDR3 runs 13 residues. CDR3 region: CASSGQGAKKLFF. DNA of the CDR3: TGTGCCAGCAGTGGACAGGGGGCGAAAAAACTGTTTTTT.

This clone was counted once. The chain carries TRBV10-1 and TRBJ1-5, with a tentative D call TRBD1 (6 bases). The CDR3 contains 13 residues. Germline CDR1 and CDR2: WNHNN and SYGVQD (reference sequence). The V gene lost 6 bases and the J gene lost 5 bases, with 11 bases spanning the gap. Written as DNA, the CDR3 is TGCGCCAGCAGCCGGGACATCGATCAGCCCCAGCATTTT. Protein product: CASSRDIDQPQHF.

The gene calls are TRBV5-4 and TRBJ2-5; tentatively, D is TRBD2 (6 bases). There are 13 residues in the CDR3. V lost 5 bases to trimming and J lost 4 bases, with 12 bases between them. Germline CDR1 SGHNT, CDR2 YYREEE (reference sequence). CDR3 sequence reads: CASSPLASETQYF. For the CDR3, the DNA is TGTGCCAGCAGTCCACTAGCATCAGAGACCCAGTACTTC.

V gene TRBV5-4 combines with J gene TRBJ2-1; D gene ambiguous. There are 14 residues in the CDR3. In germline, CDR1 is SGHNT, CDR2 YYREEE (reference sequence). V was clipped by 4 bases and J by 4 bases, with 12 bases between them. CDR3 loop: CASSVGTTYNEQFF. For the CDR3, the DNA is TGTGCCAGCAGCGTGGGAACGACGTACAATGAGCAGTTCTTC.

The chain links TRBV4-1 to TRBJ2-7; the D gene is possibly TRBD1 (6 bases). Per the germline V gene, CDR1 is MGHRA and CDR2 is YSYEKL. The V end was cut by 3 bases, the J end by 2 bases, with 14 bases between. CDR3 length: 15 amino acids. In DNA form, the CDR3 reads TGCGCCAGCAGCCAGACAGGCTCGGCTCCCTACGAGCAGTACGTC. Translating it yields CASSQTGSAPYEQYV.

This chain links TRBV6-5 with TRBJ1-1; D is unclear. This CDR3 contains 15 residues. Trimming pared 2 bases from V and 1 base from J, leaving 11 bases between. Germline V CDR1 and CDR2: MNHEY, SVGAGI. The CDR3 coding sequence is TGTGCCAGCAGTTACAATGGTCCGGAGAACACTGAAGCTTTCTTT. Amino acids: CASSYNGPENTEAFF.

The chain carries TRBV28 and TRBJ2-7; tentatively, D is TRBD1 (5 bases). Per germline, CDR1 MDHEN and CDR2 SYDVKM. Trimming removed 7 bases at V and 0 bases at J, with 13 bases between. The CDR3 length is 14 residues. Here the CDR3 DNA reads TGTGCCAGCACCCGATGGACAAGCTCCTACGAGCAGTACGTC. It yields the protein CASTRWTSSYEQYV.

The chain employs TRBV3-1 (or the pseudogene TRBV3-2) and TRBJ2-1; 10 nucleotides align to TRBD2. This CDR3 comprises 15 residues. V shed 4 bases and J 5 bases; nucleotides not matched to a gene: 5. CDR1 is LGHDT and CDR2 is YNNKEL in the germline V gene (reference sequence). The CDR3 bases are TGTGCCAGCAGCCTCGGACTAGCGGCAAACAATGAGCAGTTCTTC. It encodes CASSLGLAANNEQFF.

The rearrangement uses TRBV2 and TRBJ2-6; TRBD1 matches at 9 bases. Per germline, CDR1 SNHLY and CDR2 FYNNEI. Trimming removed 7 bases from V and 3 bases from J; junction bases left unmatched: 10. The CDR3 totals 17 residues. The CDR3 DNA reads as TGTGCCAGCAAGCCGGGACAGGGTGTTTTTGGGGCCAACGTCCTGACTTTC. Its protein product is CASKPGQGVFGANVLTF.

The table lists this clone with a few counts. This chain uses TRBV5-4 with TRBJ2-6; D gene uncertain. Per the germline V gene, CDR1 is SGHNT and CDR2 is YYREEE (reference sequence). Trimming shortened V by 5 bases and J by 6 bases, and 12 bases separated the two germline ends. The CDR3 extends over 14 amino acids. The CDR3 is CASRESLSANVLTF. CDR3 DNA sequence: TGTGCCAGCAGGGAATCTTTGTCGGCCAACGTCCTGACTTTC.

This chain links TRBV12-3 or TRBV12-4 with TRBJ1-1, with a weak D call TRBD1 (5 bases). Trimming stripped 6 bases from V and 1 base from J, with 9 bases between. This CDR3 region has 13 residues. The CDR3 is CASSLGTNTEAFF. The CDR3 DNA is TGTGCCAGCAGCCTCGGGACGAACACTGAAGCTTTCTTT.